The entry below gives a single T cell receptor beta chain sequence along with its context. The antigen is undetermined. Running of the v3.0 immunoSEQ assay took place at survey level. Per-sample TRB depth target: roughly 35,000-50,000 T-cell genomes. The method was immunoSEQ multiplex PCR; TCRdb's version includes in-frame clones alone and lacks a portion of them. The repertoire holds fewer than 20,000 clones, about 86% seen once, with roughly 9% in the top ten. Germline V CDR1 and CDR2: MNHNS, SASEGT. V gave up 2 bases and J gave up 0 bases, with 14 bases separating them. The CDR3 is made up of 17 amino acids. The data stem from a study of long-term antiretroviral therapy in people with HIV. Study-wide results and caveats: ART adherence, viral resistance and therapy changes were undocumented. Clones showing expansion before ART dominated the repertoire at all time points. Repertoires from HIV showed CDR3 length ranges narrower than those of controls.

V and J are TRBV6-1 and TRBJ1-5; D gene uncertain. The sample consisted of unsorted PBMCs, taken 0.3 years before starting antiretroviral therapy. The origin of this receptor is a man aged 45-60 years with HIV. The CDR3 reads CASSEIQAPYSNQPQHF. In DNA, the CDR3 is TGTGCCAGCAGTGAAATCCAGGCACCTTATAGCAATCAGCCCCAGCATTTT.